Sequencing of this T cell receptor beta chain was carried out in a study of T-cell memory formation after mild COVID-19 (dated by TCRdb to 2020 to 2022). Context from the whole study: TCR sequence clusters from the two donors were largely donor specific. The cohort comprised two young, previously healthy adult volunteers, one female and one male. T-cell clones expanding and contracting after mild COVID-19 in two donors were tracked by longitudinal TCRalpha and TCRbeta repertoire sequencing.

From cysteine to phenylalanine, the CDR3 is 14 amino acids long. Only CDR3 DNA is held: 42 bases, read in frame from base 1. CDR1 and CDR2, per the germline V gene, are SGHTA and FQGNSA. Trimming removed 5 bases from V and 2 bases from J, leaving 7 bases between the germline ends. As regards this clonotype: It lacks a known antigen. No much larger clone is present one base from it, and per-base qualities are unavailable.

Instrument used: Illumina NovaSeq 6000. TCRalpha and TCRbeta cDNA libraries were built by 5'RACE with constant-segment primers, adding sample barcodes and unique molecular identifiers. RNA was extracted from every sample with Trizol reagent. Library amplification was performed in two PCR steps, and a second sample barcode and Illumina TruSeq adapters were introduced in the second step. Sequencing of libraries was performed on an Illumina NovaSeq with 2 x 150 bp paired-end reads. As for how the authors treated the data: Reads were demultiplexed and collapsed into UMI-guided consensus sequences with migec v1.2.7. With mixcr v2.1.11, UMI consensuses were aligned to TRA and TRB V and J templates and assembled into clonotypes. Clonotypes were classified as expanded or contracted when called significant by both edgeR and NoisET, with noise models trained on biological replicates. For edgeR calls, a false discovery rate-adjusted p below 0.01 and a log2 fold-change threshold of 1 were applied. As an exploratory analysis of dynamics, PCA with hierarchical clustering was applied to max-normalized trajectories of the 1000 most abundant clonotypes. Each responding clone was given a CD4 or CD8 phenotype based on the CD4+ and CD8+ repertoires, which had been sequenced separately. TCRdb reanalyzed the raw reads on its own, using fastp at Q25 for trimming and MiXCR for clone calling, and kept in-frame beta chains. A single entry per CDR3 protein holds the most common genes and DNA from its merged rows. TCRdb's processing, not the authors', yielded these V and J calls. Here the sample has roughly 250,000 distinct CDR3 sequences; about a sixth occur a single time. Jointly, the top ten make up 3.5% of the sample.

Ficoll-Paque density gradient centrifugation was used to isolate PBMCs. Broad study findings and their caveats: Contracting CD4+ clones were found mainly in CM and EM memory subsets, while CD8+ clones were enriched in EMRA. The study covered only a couple of mild cases, and larger cohorts including severe cases with pre-infection samples were considered necessary. Some responding clones were detected in pre-infection memory, which suggested that pre-existing cross-reactive memory T cells had joined the SARS-CoV-2 response. Whether the second-wave clones peaking on day 37 were SARS-CoV-2 specific was not confirmed. Clones contracting from day 15 to 85 had balanced CD4/CD8 phenotypes, while a second wave expanding from day 15 to 37 was biased towards CD4+.

The receptor comes from a young man who had mild COVID-19 (a few samples of this study predate the infection). The sample titles of this study are shuffled in the database, so cell type and time point are left out; the donor was told from shared clones. The sequence is built from TRBV7-2 and TRBJ2-6; the D gene is perhaps TRBD1, on 6 matching bases. The sample taken for sequencing was PBMCs or a T cell subset sorted from them (not recorded which). The CDR3 protein sequence reads: CASSDRPGANVLTF. In nucleotide form, the sequence is TGTGCCAGCAGCGACAGGCCTGGGGCCAACGTCCTGACTTTC. With the portions outside the CDR3 filled from the reference TRBV7-2 and TRBJ2-6 genes, the complete variable region becomes GAGVSQSPSNKVTEKGKDVELRCDPISGHTALYWYRQSLGQGLEFLIYFQGNSAPDKSGLPSDRFSAERTGGSVSTLTIQRTQQEDSAVYLCASSDRPGANVLTFGAGSRLTVL.